These T cell receptor beta chains were read from a single sample in a study of blood T cell repertoires in COVID-19. Sequencing used immunoSEQ multiplex PCR; TCRdb keeps in-frame clones, though not all of them. This sample has 100,000 to 150,000 clones, with around 89% found just once. The specimen sequenced was peripheral blood. These receptors were taken from a man between 60 and 75 years old with COVID-19, enrolled during active disease. Each CDR3 is given with its conserved first and last residue. The order of the fields is clone size, D gene, V gene, J gene, CDR3 DNA, CDR3 protein. The D gene is left open where the match is weak. Size is stated for part of the rows, as once, few or many counts, or as a class when the clone is expanded.

once	-	TRBV29-1	TRBJ1-2	TGCAGCGTTGAGGGGCGGGAGGTGCGGGGCTACACCTTC	CSVEGREVRGYTF
once	-	TRBV7-2	TRBJ1-6	TGTGCCAGCAGCTTAGTTCTCAGTAATAATTCACCCCTCCACTTT	CASSLVLSNNSPLHF
once	-	TRBV5-4	TRBJ2-1	TGTGCCAGCAGCCTAATCGGGGAAAGGGAGCAGTTCTTC	CASSLIGEREQFF
-	TRBD2	TRBV5-5	TRBJ2-1	TGTGCCAGCAGCCCCATCAGCGCCATAGCGGGGGGTCTCGGGGAGCAGTTCTTC	CASSPISAIAGGLGEQFF
once	-	TRBV5-5	TRBJ1-4	TGTGCCAGCAGCTACAGGACAGACAGTGAAAAACTGTTTTTT	CASSYRTDSEKLFF
-	-	TRBV10-1	TRBJ2-7	TGCGCCAGCAGTGAGTATAGCGAAGGCGAGCAGTACTTC	CASSEYSEGEQYF
-	TRBD2	TRBV18	TRBJ2-5	TGTGCCAGCTCACGGATGGGGGGGGAGACCCAGTACTTC	CASSRMGGETQYF
few	-	TRBV7-2	TRBJ1-1	TGTGCCAGCAGCTTACCAGGGAGGTACACTGAAGCTTTCTTT	CASSLPGRYTEAFF
few	TRBD1	TRBV19	TRBJ2-5	TGTGCCAGTAGTATAGTTAGCGGACAGGGTAGAGAGACCCAGTACTTC	CASSIVSGQGRETQYF
-	TRBD1	TRBV3-1/TRBV3-2	TRBJ1-6	TGTGCCAGCAGGCAAAACAGGGGGCACGATTCACCCCTCCACTTT	CASRQNRGHDSPLHF
once	-	TRBV9	TRBJ2-2	TGTGCCAGCAGCCCAGTTGGGAGAACCGGGGAGCTGTTTTTT	CASSPVGRTGELFF
once	-	TRBV7-2	TRBJ1-2	TGTGCCAGCAGCTTAGGAGTGTCTAGGGGCTACACCTTC	CASSLGVSRGYTF
-	TRBD2	TRBV6-5	TRBJ2-5	TGTGCCAGCAGGATACTAGCGGGCCAAGAGACCCAGTACTTC	CASRILAGQETQYF
once	TRBD1	TRBV10-1	TRBJ1-1	TGCGCCAGCAGCCGCGGACAGGAGAACACTGAAGCTTTCTTT	CASSRGQENTEAFF
once	TRBD1	TRBV5-1	TRBJ2-1	TGCGCCAGCAGAAGCCAAGGACAGGGGGCCTCCTACAATGAGCAGTTCTTC	CASRSQGQGASYNEQFF
-	-	TRBV6-1	TRBJ2-7	TGTGCCAGCAGTGAAGCGCCAGGACTTAACATCGGAGGCTCCTACGAGCAGTACTTC	CASSEAPGLNIGGSYEQYF
-	TRBD1	TRBV10-1	TRBJ1-1	TGCGCCAGCAGCAACCGGGACAGGGTACCAGCTTTCTTT	CASSNRDRVPAFF
-	TRBD1	TRBV5-6	TRBJ1-6	TGTGCCAGCAGCTTAGGAGGGACAGTTAATTATAATTCACCCCTCCACTTT	CASSLGGTVNYNSPLHF
-	-	TRBV4-3	TRBJ1-2	TGCGCCAGCAGCCAAGATCGGGCAGGGCCTCTCTACACCTTC	CASSQDRAGPLYTF
-	-	TRBV2	TRBJ1-2	TGTGCCAGCAATACCGTGGCAGGTGGAGGCTACACCTTC	CASNTVAGGGYTF
-	TRBD1	TRBV10-3	TRBJ2-1	TGTGCCATCAGTGATGACAGGGGACTCTTTTACAATGAGCAGTTCTTC	CAISDDRGLFYNEQFF
-	-	TRBV5-1	TRBJ1-6	TGCGCCAGCAGCTTGGACAGGCCCCATAATTCACCCCTCCACTTT	CASSLDRPHNSPLHF
-	-	TRBV3-1/TRBV3-2	TRBJ2-7	TGTGCCAGCAGTTTTGACTTATCCTACGAGCAGTACTTC	CASSFDLSYEQYF
-	-	TRBV10-3	TRBJ2-1	TGTGCCATCAAAGCACGACAGGAAGGCCAAGATGAGCAGTTCTTC	CAIKARQEGQDEQFF
-	TRBD1	TRBV29-1	TRBJ1-5	TGCAGCCCAACCGACAGGGGCAATCAGCCCCAGCATTTT	CSPTDRGNQPQHF
once	TRBD1	TRBV10-3	TRBJ1-2	TGTGCCATCAGTGAGAAGGGGGCGACAGCGAGGGGCTACACCTTC	CAISEKGATARGYTF
-	-	TRBV14	TRBJ2-3	TGTGCCAGCACAATGACAGGGGCCCCGACGGGGGGTACGCAGTATTTT	CASTMTGAPTGGTQYF
-	TRBD2	TRBV30	TRBJ2-7	TGTGCCGGGGGTAAGCGGGGGACCTACGAGCAGTACTTC	CAGGKRGTYEQYF
-	TRBD1	TRBV7-9	TRBJ1-6	TGTGCCAGCAGCTTAGAGGGGGCGATTTCACCCCTCCACTTT	CASSLEGAISPLHF
-	-	TRBV7-8	TRBJ2-3	TGTGCCAGCAGCCGACAGTCTAGCACAGATACGCAGTATTTT	CASSRQSSTDTQYF
few	-	TRBV2	TRBJ1-4	TGTGCCAGCAGGAGGACTGCCAATAATGAAAAACTGTTTTTT	CASRRTANNEKLFF
-	TRBD1	TRBV7-9	TRBJ2-7	TGTGCCAGCAGCACTCCCGGGACAGGGGATTACGAGCAGTACTTC	CASSTPGTGDYEQYF
-	-	TRBV6-1	TRBJ2-3	TGTGCCAGCAGTGAAGGGGGGAGGTGGGCAGATACGCAGTATTTT	CASSEGGRWADTQYF
-	-	TRBV27	TRBJ1-6	TGTGCCAGCACCCCCCTGGGCCGGGGTAATTCACCCCTCCACTTT	CASTPLGRGNSPLHF
-	TRBD1	TRBV18	TRBJ1-3	TGTGCCAGCTCACCACTTGGACAGGGGAAATCTGGAAACACCATATATTTT	CASSPLGQGKSGNTIYF
-	-	TRBV5-8	TRBJ2-7	TGTGCCAGCAGCTACCTGACGGAGTCCTACGAGCAGTACTTC	CASSYLTESYEQYF
once	-	TRBV5-1	TRBJ1-5	TGCGCCAGCAGCCCGGGCGCGGGAAATCAGCCCCAGCATTTT	CASSPGAGNQPQHF
-	TRBD2	TRBV5-1	TRBJ2-7	TGCGCCAGCAGCTCACTAGCGGGGCCTTCCTACGAGCAGTACTTC	CASSSLAGPSYEQYF
-	-	TRBV5-1	TRBJ1-1	TGCGCCAGCAGCTTGGGTGCAGGTGGTGAAGCTTTCTTT	CASSLGAGGEAFF
-	TRBD1	TRBV9	TRBJ2-3	TGTGCCAGCAGCACCAGACAGGGCTCGGGCACAGATACGCAGTATTTT	CASSTRQGSGTDTQYF
-	-	TRBV29-1	TRBJ1-2	TGCAGCGTTGACGGTGACTATGGCTACACCTTC	CSVDGDYGYTF
-	-	TRBV5-8	TRBJ1-1	TGTGCCAGCAGCTTGGACCTTCTAGGGGGAAACACTGAAGCTTTCTTT	CASSLDLLGGNTEAFF
once	-	TRBV7-2	TRBJ1-5	TGTGCCAGCAGCCTTTCCCCTGGAGGGAGCAATCAGCCCCAGCATTTT	CASSLSPGGSNQPQHF
-	-	TRBV9	TRBJ2-2	TGTGCCAGCAGCGAGCAGACAGTCCACGGGGAGCTGTTTTTT	CASSEQTVHGELFF
-	TRBD1	TRBV2	TRBJ1-1	TGTGCCAGCAGGGTAAGGGACAGGGTAATGGCTTTCTTT	CASRVRDRVMAFF
-	-	TRBV2	TRBJ2-4	TGTGCCACTAAAGCCAAAAACATTCAGTACTTC	CATKAKNIQYF
-	TRBD1	TRBV3-1/TRBV3-2	TRBJ1-3	TGTGCCAGCAGCCGGACAGGGTCTGGAAACACCATATATTTT	CASSRTGSGNTIYF
-	TRBD1	TRBV19	TRBJ1-2	TGTGCCAGTAGTATACGAGGGGGCCTTTTCACCTTC	CASSIRGGLFTF
-	-	TRBV5-4	TRBJ1-2	TGTGCCAGCAGCTTGGCAGATCTCAACTATGGCTACACCTTC	CASSLADLNYGYTF
-	-	TRBV30	TRBJ1-2	TGTGCCTGGAGCCTAATCGCCAGGGAAACTGGCTACACCTTC	CAWSLIARETGYTF
-	TRBD2	TRBV28	TRBJ2-7	TGTGCCAGCACCTCGGGGGGGTACGAGCAGTACTTC	CASTSGGYEQYF
-	TRBD2	TRBV7-8	TRBJ2-3	TGTGCCAGCAGCTCCCACCCCACTAGCGGGGGCCAGCAGGATACGCAGTATTTT	CASSSHPTSGGQQDTQYF
once	-	TRBV19	TRBJ1-5	TGTGCCAGTACCACCCCGGGTAGCAATCAGCCCCAGCATTTT	CASTTPGSNQPQHF
-	-	TRBV4-2	TRBJ1-3	TGTGCCAGCAGCCAAGACTCTCGGAACACCATATATTTT	CASSQDSRNTIYF
-	-	TRBV9	TRBJ2-7	TGTGCCAGCAACCCTTCTCACGGCTCCTACGAGCAGTACTTC	CASNPSHGSYEQYF
-	TRBD2	TRBV25-1	TRBJ2-1	TGTGCCAGCAGTGAACTTGGGACTAGCGGGGGGGCCCGTGAGCAGTTCTTC	CASSELGTSGGAREQFF
once	-	TRBV6-5	TRBJ1-6	TGTGCCAGCAGTTACTCGATTCCCAGGGTGAATTCACCCCTCCACTTT	CASSYSIPRVNSPLHF
-	-	TRBV12-2	TRBJ2-3	TGTGCAAGTCGCTTTAAAGGGGCCCGGAGAGCCATAGATACGCAGTATTTT	CASRFKGARRAIDTQYF